These 18 T cell receptor beta chains share one sample of origin, sequenced in a study of blood T cell repertoires in COVID-19. Libraries were prepared by immunoSEQ multiplex PCR; TCRdb keeps only in-frame clonotypes and omits some of them. Of under 200,000 clones listed, around nine tenths are singletons. Material: PBMCs or T cells enriched from blood (not recorded which). These receptors all come from a woman between 50 and 59 years old who had recovered from COVID-19.

This clone was observed a single time. The chain combines TRBV5-1 with TRBJ2-5, with D possibly matching TRBD1 (5 bases). V lost 0 bases and J 5 bases, leaving 11 bases between the germline ends. Per germline, CDR1 SGHRS and CDR2 YFSETQ. This CDR3 comprises 14 residues. CDR3 region: CASSLGTPIETQYF. DNA for the CDR3: TGCGCCAGCAGCTTGGGGACACCCATTGAGACCCAGTACTTC.

There are a few counts of this clone. J is TRBJ1-6 and V is TRBV11-2; D perhaps matches TRBD1 (5 bases). Germline V gene sequence: CDR1 SGHAT, CDR2 FQNNGV. Trimming removed 5 bases from V and 6 bases from J, with 14 bases in between. The CDR3 is made up of 15 amino acids. The CDR3 spells CASSPPGLSNSPLHF. DNA of the CDR3: TGTGCCAGCAGCCCACCGGGACTTAGTAATTCACCCCTCCACTTT.

This clone appeared a few times. The V gene is TRBV5-8, the J gene TRBJ2-3; 9 bases align to TRBD2. Germline-derived CDR1 and CDR2 are SGHTS and YDEGEE. With 4 bases clipped from V and 2 bases from J, the junction kept 5 bases outside the gene matches. CDR3 length: 15 residues. In DNA, the CDR3 is TGTGCCAGCAGCCCGGGGACTAGCTACACAGATACGCAGTATTTT. As protein: CASSPGTSYTDTQYF.

The V call is TRBV5-4, the J call TRBJ2-5, with 11 nucleotides matching TRBD2. This CDR3 has 16 residues. Germline CDR1 is SGHNT and CDR2 is YYREEE (reference sequence). The J segment lost 2 bases and the V segment lost 4 bases, leaving 7 bases of the junction unmatched. The CDR3 region has the DNA TGTGCCAGCAGCCCCACTAGCGGGGGCCCACAAGAGACCCAGTACTTC. It yields the protein CASSPTSGGPQETQYF.

J is TRBJ2-5 and V is TRBV18; 10 bases align to TRBD1. CDR1 KGHSH and CDR2 LQKENI come from the germline V gene. V dropped 0 bases and J dropped 2; count of bases not matched to a gene: 9. The CDR3 runs to 18 residues. The CDR3 reads CASSPPSDRGRGQETQYF. Here the CDR3 DNA reads TGTGCCAGCTCACCACCCTCCGACAGGGGGCGTGGGCAAGAGACCCAGTACTTC.

The genes are TRBV11-3 and TRBJ1-1; 8 bases match TRBD1. The CDR3 consists of 15 residues. Germline CDR1 and CDR2: SGHNT and YENEEA. V was clipped by 8 bases and J by 4 bases; unmatched bases: 12. CDR3 region: CASGRGTGETTEAFF. CDR3 nucleotide sequence: TGTGCCAGCGGACGGGGGACAGGAGAGACCACTGAAGCTTTCTTT.

V usage is TRBV11-2 and J usage is TRBJ2-2; 10 bases match TRBD2. The CDR3 is 17 residues long. The V gene's germline CDR1 is SGHAT and CDR2 FQNNGV. Trimming at V came to 1 base and at J to 1 base, leaving 3 bases not matched to a gene. The CDR3 protein is CASSLVSGGWNTGELFF. The CDR3 bases are TGTGCCAGCAGCTTAGTTAGCGGGGGGTGGAACACCGGGGAGCTGTTTTTT.

V gene TRBV12-5 combines with J gene TRBJ2-3; 7 bases are shared with TRBD1. The CDR3 loop spans 16 amino acids. J was trimmed by 6 bases and V by 0 bases; bases with no gene match: 9. Looked up from germline, CDR1 is LGHNT and CDR2 is FRNRAP. The CDR3 coding sequence is TGTGCTAGTGGTTTGGTTCAACAGGGGCGACTCGATACGCAGTATTTT. Amino acid sequence: CASGLVQQGRLDTQYF.

CDR3 in amino acids: CASSLPPPGGQAFF. CDR3 in DNA: TGTGCCAGCAGTTTACCCCCCCCGGGGGGGCAAGCTTTCTTT. The J gene is TRBJ1-1, the V gene TRBV27, with D perhaps matching TRBD1 (6 bases). The ends were cut back, 2 bases at V and 9 bases at J, with 16 bases in the middle. The germline gives CDR1 MNHEY, CDR2 SMNVEV (reference sequence). This CDR3 has 14 amino acids.

The rearrangement joins TRBV27 to TRBJ2-2; possible D gene TRBD2, 6 bases. V was pared by 3 bases and J by 5 bases, with 16 bases between. From germline, CDR1 is MNHEY and CDR2 SMNVEV (reference sequence). There are 16 residues in the CDR3. CDR3 DNA sequence: TGTGCCAGCAGTTTTCTATTGCTAGGGAGGACCGGGGAGCTGTTTTTT. This encodes CASSFLLLGRTGELFF.

The chain is built from TRBV29-1 and TRBJ2-7; D gene uncertain. The CDR3 loop spans 12 amino acids. V lost 6 bases to trimming and J lost 3 bases, with 12 bases between them. The germline CDR1 and CDR2 sequences are SQVTM and ANQGSEA. In nucleotides, the CDR3 is TGCAGCGTCGAATCTACAGTCTACGAGCAGTACTTC. Its translation is CSVESTVYEQYF.

The chain joins TRBV27 to TRBJ1-6; maybe TRBD1 (5 bases). The CDR3 has 16 residues. V shed 3 bases and J shed 9 bases, with 18 bases lying between them. Germline values: CDR1 MNHEY, CDR2 SMNVEV (reference sequence). The CDR3 nucleotides are TGTGCCAGCAGTTTCTCCGCGGTAGGGGCCAGTTCACCCCTCCACTTT. Protein: CASSFSAVGASSPLHF.

This clone appeared a few times. This chain links TRBV11-2 with TRBJ2-3; D is undetermined. This CDR3 comprises 15 residues. Trimming stripped 4 bases from V and 0 bases from J, with 11 bases between. Germline V CDR1 and CDR2: SGHAT, FQNNGV. The CDR3 spells CASSSEPTSTDTQYF. In DNA form, the CDR3 reads TGTGCCAGCAGCTCAGAGCCCACTAGCACAGATACGCAGTATTTT.

The chain is built from TRBV7-8 and TRBJ1-2; 8 positions agree with TRBD1. The germline gives CDR1 SGHVS, CDR2 FQNEAQ. V gave up 5 bases and J gave up 4 bases; unmatched junction bases: 12. The CDR3 length is 16 residues. The chain's CDR3 is CASSPPRTGKAYGYTF. CDR3 coding DNA: TGTGCCAGCAGCCCTCCCCGGACAGGGAAGGCCTATGGCTACACCTTC.

This clone was observed a single time. The chain has TRBV24-1 and TRBJ2-7, with D possibly being TRBD2 (6 bases). The germline gives CDR1 KGHDR, CDR2 SFDVKD. The CDR3 totals 15 residues. Trimming took 2 bases from V and 2 from J, leaving 12 bases between them. This chain's CDR3 is CATSDSRDWTYEQYF. As DNA, the CDR3 is TGTGCCACCAGTGATTCCCGGGACTGGACCTACGAGCAGTACTTC.

This clone was seen at least ten times. The J gene is TRBJ2-7, the V gene TRBV7-2, with 9 bases aligning to TRBD1. The CDR3 runs to 16 residues. The V gene end was trimmed by 1 base and the J gene end by 2 bases; junction bases not matched to a gene: 6. CDR1 and CDR2 from the germline V gene are SGHTA and FQGNSA. The CDR3 coding sequence is TGTGCCAGCAGCTTAGTCCCGGGACAGGGAACCTACGAGCAGTACTTC. Translating gives CASSLVPGQGTYEQYF.

The V and J genes are TRBV9 and TRBJ2-1; 7 bases line up with TRBD2. CDR1 and CDR2 (germline): SGDLS, YYNGEE. After removal of 6 bases from V and 4 bases from J, the junction contained 10 bases not matched to a gene. The CDR3 loop spans 15 amino acids. CDR3 nucleotide sequence: TGTGCCAGCACTAGGGAGGGGCGAGTATACAATGAGCAGTTCTTC. Amino acids: CASTREGRVYNEQFF.

The V and J genes are TRBV5-6 and TRBJ1-4, with 8 bases identical to TRBD1. Germline V gene lookup returns CDR1 SGHDT and CDR2 YYEEEE. With V trimmed by 6 bases and J by 5 bases, 3 bases remained unmatched. CDR3 length: 13 amino acids. DNA for the CDR3: TGTGCCAGCACCAGGGGGCGGAATGAAAAACTGTTTTTT. The encoded protein is CASTRGRNEKLFF.